This T cell receptor (beta chain) is drawn from a study of blood T cell repertoires in COVID-19. Study details: COVID-19 samples from acute and convalescent phases originated in the United States, Italy and Spain. In each case, the material was cDNA or gDNA derived from T cells, B-cell-depleted T cells, or PBMCs.

Per the germline V gene, CDR1 is SEHNR and CDR2 is FQNEAQ (reference sequence). The CDR3 spans 14 residues. V gave up 2 bases and J gave up 4 bases; unmatched junction bases: 4. Methods used by the authors: Estimates of nucleated cell counts were drawn from the amplification of reference gene primers. Some clones are missing from TCRdb's copy, which holds only in-frame ones; the method was immunoSEQ multiplex PCR. V and J calls and clone size come straight from that table; D and trimming were deduced from the DNA. This repertoire shows some 200,000 clones, 80% to 90% found once; its top ten account for around an eighth.

The receptor's source is a man aged 25 to 40 with active or convalescent COVID-19. Sequenced sample: peripheral blood. V usage is TRBV7-9 and J usage is TRBJ2-5; 7 bases fit TRBD1. The CDR3 reads CASSLNRGGETQYF. DNA of the CDR3: TGTGCCAGCAGCTTAAACAGGGGTGGAGAGACCCAGTACTTC.